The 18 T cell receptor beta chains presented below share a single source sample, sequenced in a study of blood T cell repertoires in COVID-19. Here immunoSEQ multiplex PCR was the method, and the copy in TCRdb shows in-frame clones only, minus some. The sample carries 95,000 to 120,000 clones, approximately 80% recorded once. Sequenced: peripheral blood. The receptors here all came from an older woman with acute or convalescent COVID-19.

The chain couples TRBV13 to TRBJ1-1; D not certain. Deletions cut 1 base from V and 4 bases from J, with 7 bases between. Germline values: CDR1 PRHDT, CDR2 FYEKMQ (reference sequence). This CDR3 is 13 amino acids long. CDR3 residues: CASSLEHPTEAFF. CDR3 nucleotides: TGTGCCAGCAGCTTAGAACACCCCACTGAAGCTTTCTTT.

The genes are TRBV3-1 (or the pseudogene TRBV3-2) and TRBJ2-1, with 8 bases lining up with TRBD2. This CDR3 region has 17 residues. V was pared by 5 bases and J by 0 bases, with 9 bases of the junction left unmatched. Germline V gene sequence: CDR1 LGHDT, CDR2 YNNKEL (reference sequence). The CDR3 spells CASSSRGGGNSYNEQFF. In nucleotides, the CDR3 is TGTGCCAGCAGCAGTCGCGGCGGGGGGAACTCCTACAATGAGCAGTTCTTC.

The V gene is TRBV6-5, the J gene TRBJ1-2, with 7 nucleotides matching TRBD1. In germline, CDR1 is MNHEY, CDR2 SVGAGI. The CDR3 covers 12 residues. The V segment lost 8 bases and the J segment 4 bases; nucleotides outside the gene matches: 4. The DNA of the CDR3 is TGTGCCAGCTTACAGGGGATCTATGGCTACACCTTC. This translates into CASLQGIYGYTF.

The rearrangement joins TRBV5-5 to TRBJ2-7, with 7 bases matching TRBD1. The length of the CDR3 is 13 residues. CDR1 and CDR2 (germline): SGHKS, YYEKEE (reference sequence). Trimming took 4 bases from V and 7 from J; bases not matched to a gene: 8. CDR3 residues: CASSITGVWEQYF. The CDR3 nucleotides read TGTGCCAGCAGCATTACAGGGGTCTGGGAGCAGTACTTC.

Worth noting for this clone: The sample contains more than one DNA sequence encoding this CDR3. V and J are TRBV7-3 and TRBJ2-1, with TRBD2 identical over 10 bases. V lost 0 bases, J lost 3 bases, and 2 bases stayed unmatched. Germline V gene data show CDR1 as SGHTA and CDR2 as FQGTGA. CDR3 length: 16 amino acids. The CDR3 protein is CASSLTGTSVYNEQFF. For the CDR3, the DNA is TGTGCCAGCAGCTTAACCGGGACTAGCGTCTACAATGAGCAGTTCTTC.

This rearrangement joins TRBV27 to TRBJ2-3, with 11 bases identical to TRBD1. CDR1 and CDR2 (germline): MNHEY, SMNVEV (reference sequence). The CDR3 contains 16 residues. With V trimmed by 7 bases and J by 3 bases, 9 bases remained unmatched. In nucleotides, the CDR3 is TGTGCCAGCACTGAACTGGGACAGGGGGGTACAGATACGCAGTATTTT. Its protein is CASTELGQGGTDTQYF.

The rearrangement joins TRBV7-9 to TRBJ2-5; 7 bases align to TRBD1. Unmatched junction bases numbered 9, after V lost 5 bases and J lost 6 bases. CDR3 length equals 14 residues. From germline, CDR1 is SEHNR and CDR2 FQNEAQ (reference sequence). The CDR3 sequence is CASSLTDRAKTQYF. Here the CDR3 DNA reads TGTGCCAGCAGCCTGACCGACAGGGCGAAGACCCAGTACTTC.

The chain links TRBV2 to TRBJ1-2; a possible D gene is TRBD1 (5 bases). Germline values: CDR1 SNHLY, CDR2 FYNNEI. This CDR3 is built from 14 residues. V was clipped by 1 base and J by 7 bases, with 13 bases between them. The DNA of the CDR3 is TGTGCCAGCAGTGAAGGGGGCGCAATAGGTGGCTACACCTTC. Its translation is CASSEGGAIGGYTF.

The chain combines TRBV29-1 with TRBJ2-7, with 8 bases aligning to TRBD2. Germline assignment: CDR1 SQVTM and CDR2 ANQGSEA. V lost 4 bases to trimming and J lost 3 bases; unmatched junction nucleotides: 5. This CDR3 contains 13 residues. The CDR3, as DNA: TGCAGCGTTGTTCGGCTAGCGGGCTACGAGCAGTACTTC. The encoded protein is CSVVRLAGYEQYF.

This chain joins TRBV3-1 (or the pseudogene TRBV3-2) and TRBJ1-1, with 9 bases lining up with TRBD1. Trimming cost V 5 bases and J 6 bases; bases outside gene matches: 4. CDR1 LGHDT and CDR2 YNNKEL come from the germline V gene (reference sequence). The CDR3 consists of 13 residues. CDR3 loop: CASSGQGSAEAFF. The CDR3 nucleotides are TGTGCCAGCAGCGGACAGGGGAGTGCTGAAGCTTTCTTT.

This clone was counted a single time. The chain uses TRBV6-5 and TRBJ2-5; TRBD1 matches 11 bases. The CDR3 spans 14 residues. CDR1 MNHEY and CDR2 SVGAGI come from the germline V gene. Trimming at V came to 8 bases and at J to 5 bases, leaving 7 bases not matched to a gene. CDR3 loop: CASLRTGGGETQYF. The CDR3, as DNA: TGTGCCAGCCTACGGACAGGGGGCGGGGAGACCCAGTACTTC.

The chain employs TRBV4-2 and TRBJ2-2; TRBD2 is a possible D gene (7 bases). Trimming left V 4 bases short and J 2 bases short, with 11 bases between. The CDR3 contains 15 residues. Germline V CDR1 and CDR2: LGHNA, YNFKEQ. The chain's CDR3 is CASSRGGANTGELFF. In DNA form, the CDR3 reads TGTGCCAGCAGCCGTGGGGGGGCTAACACCGGGGAGCTGTTTTTT.

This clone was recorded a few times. Written as DNA, the CDR3 is TGTGCCAGTAGTATAAAGGGGCCTTCCCAGAATGAGCAGTTCTTC. This encodes CASSIKGPSQNEQFF. The chain joins TRBV19 to TRBJ2-1; D perhaps matches TRBD1 (5 bases). Germline V lookup: CDR1 LNHDA, CDR2 SQIVND (reference sequence). V was clipped by 2 bases and J by 7 bases, with 15 bases between them. The CDR3 extends over 15 amino acids. The variable domain in full, with the rest retrieved from reference TRBV19 and TRBJ2-1, is DGGITQSPKYLFRKEGQNVTLSCEQNLNHDAMYWYRQDPGQGLRLIYYSQIVNDFQKGDIAEGYSVSREKKESFPLTVTSAQKNPTAFYLCASSIKGPSQNEQFFGPGTRLTVL.

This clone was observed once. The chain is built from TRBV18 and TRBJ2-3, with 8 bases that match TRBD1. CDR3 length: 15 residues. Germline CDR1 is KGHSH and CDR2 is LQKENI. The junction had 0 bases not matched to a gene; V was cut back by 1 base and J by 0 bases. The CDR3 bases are TGTGCCAGCTCACCACGACAGGGGAGCACAGATACGCAGTATTTT. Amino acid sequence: CASSPRQGSTDTQYF.

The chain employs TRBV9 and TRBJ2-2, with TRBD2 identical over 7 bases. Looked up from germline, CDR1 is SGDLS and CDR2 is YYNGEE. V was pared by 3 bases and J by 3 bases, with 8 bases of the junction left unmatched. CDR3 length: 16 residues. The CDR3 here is CASSARLGGDTGELFF. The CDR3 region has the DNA TGTGCCAGCAGCGCCCGACTGGGGGGGGACACCGGGGAGCTGTTTTTT. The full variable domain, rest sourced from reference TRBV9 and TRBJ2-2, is DSGVTQTPKHLITATGQRVTLRCSPRSGDLSVYWYQQSLDQGLQFLIQYYNGEERAKGNILERFSAQQFPDLHSELNLSSLELGDSALYFCASSARLGGDTGELFFGEGSRLTVL.

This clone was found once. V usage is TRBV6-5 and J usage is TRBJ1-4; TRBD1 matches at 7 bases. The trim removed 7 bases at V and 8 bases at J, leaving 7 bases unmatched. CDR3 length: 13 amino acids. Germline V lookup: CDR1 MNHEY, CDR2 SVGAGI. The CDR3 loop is CASMGDSWEKLFF. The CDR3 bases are TGTGCCAGCATGGGGGACAGCTGGGAAAAACTGTTTTTT.

The CDR3 region has the DNA TGTGCCAGCAGCTCGGGACAGCGCCTCTATGGCTACACCTTC. Translating it yields CASSSGQRLYGYTF. V is TRBV11-3 and J is TRBJ1-2, with TRBD1 matching 7 bases. Germline V gene sequence: CDR1 SGHNT, CDR2 YENEEA. V gave up 4 bases and J gave up 4 bases; unmatched junction bases: 6. The CDR3 totals 14 residues. Full variable domain (remainder filled in from reference TRBV11-3 and TRBJ1-2): EAGVVQSPRYKIIEKKQPVAFWCNPISGHNTLYWYLQNLGQGPELLIRYENEEAVDDSQLPKDRFSAERLKGVDSTLKIQPAELGDSAVYLCASSSGQRLYGYTFGSGTRLTVV.

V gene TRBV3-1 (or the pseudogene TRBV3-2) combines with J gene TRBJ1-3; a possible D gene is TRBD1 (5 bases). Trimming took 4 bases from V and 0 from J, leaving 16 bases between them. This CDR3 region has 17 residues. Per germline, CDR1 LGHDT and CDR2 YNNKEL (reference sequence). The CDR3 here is CASSLSSTASSGNTIYF. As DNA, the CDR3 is TGTGCCAGCAGCCTCAGCTCGACAGCGAGCTCTGGAAACACCATATATTTT.